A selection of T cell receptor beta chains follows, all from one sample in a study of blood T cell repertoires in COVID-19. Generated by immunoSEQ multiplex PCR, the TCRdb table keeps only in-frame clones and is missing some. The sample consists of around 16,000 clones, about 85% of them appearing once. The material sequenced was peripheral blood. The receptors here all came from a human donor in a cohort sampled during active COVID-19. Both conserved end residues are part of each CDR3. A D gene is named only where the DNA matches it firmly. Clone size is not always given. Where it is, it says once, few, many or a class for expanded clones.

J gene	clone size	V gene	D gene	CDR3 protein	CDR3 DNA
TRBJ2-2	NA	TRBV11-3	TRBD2	CASSLVAGGGELFF	TGTGCCAGCAGCTTAGTTGCGGGAGGAGGGGAGCTGTTTTTT
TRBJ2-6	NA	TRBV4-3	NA	CASSQVSSGANVLTF	TGCGCCAGCAGCCAAGTGTCTTCTGGGGCCAACGTCCTGACTTTC
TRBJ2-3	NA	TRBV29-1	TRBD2	CSVETSGTDTQYF	TGCAGCGTTGAGACTAGCGGCACAGATACGCAGTATTTT
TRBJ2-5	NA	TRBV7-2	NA	CASSPLAGWGETQYF	TGTGCCAGCAGCCCACTAGCCGGGTGGGGAGAGACCCAGTACTTC
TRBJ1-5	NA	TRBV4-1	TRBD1	CASSQGLGTGGKPQHF	TGCGCCAGCAGCCAGGGCCTGGGGACAGGGGGGAAGCCCCAGCATTTT
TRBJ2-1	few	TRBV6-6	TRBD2	CASQIAGANEQFF	TGTGCCAGCCAAATAGCGGGAGCCAATGAGCAGTTCTTC
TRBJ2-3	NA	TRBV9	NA	CASSLLLDSYTDTQYF	TGTGCCAGCAGCCTCCTCCTCGACAGCTACACAGATACGCAGTATTTT
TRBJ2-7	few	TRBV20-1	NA	CSASPPDRSYEQYF	TGCAGTGCTAGTCCTCCCGACAGGAGCTACGAGCAGTACTTC
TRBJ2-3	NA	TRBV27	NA	CASSPNPYPDREVGDTQYF	TGTGCCAGCAGTCCTAATCCTTATCCGGACAGAGAAGTGGGAGATACGCAGTATTTT
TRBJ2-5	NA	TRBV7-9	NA	CASSEGVSRVAKETQYF	TGTGCCAGCAGCGAAGGGGTCTCGAGAGTAGCCAAAGAGACCCAGTACTTC
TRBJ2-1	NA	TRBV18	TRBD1	CASLGGGTGAYNEQFF	TGTGCCAGCTTAGGAGGCGGGACAGGGGCATACAATGAGCAGTTCTTC
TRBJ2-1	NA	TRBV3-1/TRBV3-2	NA	CASSLSRLRGSSYNEQFF	TGTGCCAGCAGCCTCAGCCGCCTCAGGGGCAGCTCCTACAATGAGCAGTTCTTC
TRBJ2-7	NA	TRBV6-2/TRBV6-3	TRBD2	CASSLTGLGSYEQYF	TGTGCCAGCAGTCTCACGGGACTAGGATCCTACGAGCAGTACTTC
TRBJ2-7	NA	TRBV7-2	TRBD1	CASSLLNYGGTGSYEQYF	TGTGCCAGCAGCTTATTGAATTATGGCGGGACAGGGAGTTACGAGCAGTACTTC
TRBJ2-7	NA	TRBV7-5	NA	CARSPKGDRPHEQYF	TGTGCCAGAAGCCCAAAGGGGGACAGGCCCCACGAGCAGTACTTC
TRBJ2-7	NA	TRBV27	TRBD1	CASSVRTGLGHEQYF	TGTGCCAGCAGTGTGCGGACAGGCCTCGGCCACGAGCAGTACTTC
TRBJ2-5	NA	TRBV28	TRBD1	CASSTTGTGRETQYF	TGTGCCAGCAGCACGACCGGGACAGGGAGAGAGACCCAGTACTTC
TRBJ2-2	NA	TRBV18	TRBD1	CASSQGQSGELFF	TGTGCCAGCTCACAGGGACAGTCCGGGGAGCTGTTTTTT
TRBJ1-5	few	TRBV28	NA	CASSLDSYSNQPQHF	TGTGCCAGCAGTTTGGACAGCTATAGCAATCAGCCCCAGCATTTT
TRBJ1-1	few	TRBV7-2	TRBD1	CASTIDRATPEAFF	TGTGCCAGCACCATAGACAGGGCCACCCCTGAAGCTTTCTTT
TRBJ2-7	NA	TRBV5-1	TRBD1	CASSSPGGHEQYF	TGCGCCAGCAGCTCCCCAGGGGGTCACGAGCAGTACTTC
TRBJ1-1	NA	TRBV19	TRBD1	CASTRPPGGFGEAFF	TGTGCCAGTACCCGGCCCCCAGGGGGCTTTGGTGAAGCTTTCTTT
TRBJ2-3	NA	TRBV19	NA	CASTTRLSGGTDTQYF	TGTGCCAGTACCACACGACTCTCCGGTGGAACAGATACGCAGTATTTT
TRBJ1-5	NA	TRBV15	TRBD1	CATSRTTGNQPQHF	TGTGCCACCAGCAGAACGACAGGGAATCAGCCCCAGCATTTT